This paragraph reports one TCR beta chain. This specimen comes from a study of Ad26.COV2.S vaccination and SARS-CoV-2 variants. Turning to the study itself: The authors gave Ad26.COV2.S intramuscularly, either once or twice 56 days apart.

The treatment: around 19 received Ad26.COV2.S at low or high dose, single or two shots; several received placebo; per-sample allocation not given. Sampling was done on day 63 after the first vaccine or placebo injection. This adult donor, from Boston, was 18-55 years old. Its platform was an Ad26 vector, and its expressed antigen was Wuhan-strain SARS-CoV-2 spike. TCRdb's table, derived via immunoSEQ multiplex PCR, lists solely in-frame clones and lacks some. The table records more than 300,000 clones, 88% of them present only once. Germline V gene sequence: CDR1 SNHLY, CDR2 FYNNEI. The CDR3 loop spans 14 amino acids. Deletions cut 4 bases from V and 5 bases from J, with 14 bases between.

The chain recombines TRBV2 with TRBJ1-2; weak D call: TRBD1 (5 bases). The receptor's source is a person aged 18 to 59 who received the Ad26.COV2.S COVID-19 vaccine or a placebo. The material sequenced was peripheral blood, taken in a trial of Ad26.COV2.S vaccine versus placebo. In DNA form, the CDR3 reads TGTGCCAGCAGTGGACAAGGCAGGGAATATGGCTACACCTTC. The encoded protein is CASSGQGREYGYTF. The full variable domain, its missing parts supplied by reference TRBV2 and TRBJ1-2, is EPEVTQTPSHQVTQMGQEVILRCVPISNHLYFYWYRQILGQKVEFLVSFYNNEISEKSEIFDDQFSVERPDGSNFTLKIRSTKLEDSAMYFCASSGQGREYGYTFGSGTRLTVV.